A selection of T cell receptor beta chains follows, all from one sample in a study of regulatory T cells in long-lasting Graves disease. A single record per CDR3 protein comes from TCRdb applying MiXCR to the multiplex PCR reads. The repertoire holds under 450,000 distinct CDR3 sequences, with around 20% as singletons. The sequenced sample was peripheral blood mononuclear cells (PBMCs), obtained when the disease was refractory, from a patient treated with antithyroid drugs. The receptors shown here come from a female donor with Graves disease. CDR3s leave out the opening cysteine and the closing phenylalanine or tryptophan.

j_call | v_call | cdr3_aa
TRBJ2-2 | TRBV29-1 | SGGGGASTGELF
TRBJ1-6 | TRBV15 | ATSIGQASLNSPLH
TRBJ1-5 | TRBV6-4 | ASRRTGKRGGNQPQH
TRBJ1-1 | TRBV10-3 | AIRSGTPRGWNTEAF
TRBJ2-2 | TRBV24-1 | ATTAPTGQGYTGELF
TRBJ2-5 | TRBV14 | ASSLQATTTGQETQY
TRBJ2-4 | TRBV5-4 | ASSLGGLAGGPAKNIQY
TRBJ2-7 | TRBV25-1 | ASTGERLSDEQY
TRBJ1-5 | TRBV6-1 | ASSENPWGFDQPQH
TRBJ1-1 | TRBV5-1 | ASGQGLGTEAF
TRBJ2-7 | TRBV7-3 | ASSHSTGQYLEQY
TRBJ1-2 | TRBV6-4 | ASSYSPDFLYGYT
TRBJ2-7 | TRBV5-1 | ASSKGLAGGRILDYEQY
TRBJ2-7 | TRBV6-5 | ASSYSRDYNYEQY
TRBJ2-5 | TRBV11-2 | ASSRTSGSQETQY
TRBJ2-7 | TRBV20-1 | SVTEVGTSVQY
TRBJ1-1 | TRBV5-6 | ASSSGQVDTEAF
TRBJ2-7 | TRBV20-1 | SARVELYEQY
TRBJ1-1 | TRBV5-1 | ASSLGQVVQNTEAF
TRBJ2-2 | TRBV5-6 | ASSFTGTGDTGELF
TRBJ2-5 | TRBV11-2 | ASSLALTGETQY
TRBJ1-1 | TRBV19 | ASETGETVNTEAF
TRBJ1-6 | TRBV18 | ASSPTTGDGYNSPLH
TRBJ1-5 | TRBV7-3 | ASSTGGQDPRRAQH
TRBJ1-4 | TRBV27 | ASSLGAPNEKLF
TRBJ2-7 | TRBV28 | ASSSPGLGRYEQY
TRBJ1-6 | TRBV28 | ASSLSTDYNSPLH
TRBJ2-7 | TRBV28 | ASSVITGTGLHEQY
TRBJ1-5 | TRBV19 | ASSIVSVYNQPQH
TRBJ2-1 | TRBV19 | ASSTQVSYNEQF
TRBJ1-5 | TRBV12-3/TRBV12-4 | ASSSLDNQPQH
TRBJ1-1 | TRBV12-3/TRBV12-4 | ASSLAVEADKNTEAF
TRBJ1-1 | TRBV5-1 | ASSPGSYMDTEAF
TRBJ2-1 | TRBV7-2 | ASSLRETYNEQF
TRBJ1-5 | TRBV7-9 | ASSLEGQPQH
TRBJ2-1 | TRBV3-1 | ASSQGGGDEQF
TRBJ2-7 | TRBV3-1 | ASSLNAGGEQY
TRBJ1-1 | TRBV7-2 | ASSVQGLDTEAF
NA | TRBV6-1 | ASSRTPDSNQPQY
TRBJ2-3 | TRBV7-9 | ASSFIPGDEDTQY
TRBJ1-1 | TRBV19 | ASKGSGQATTEAF
TRBJ1-6 | TRBV28 | ASKGQGNHNSPLH
TRBJ1-5 | TRBV13 | ASSTSGGQGQPQH
TRBJ1-1 | TRBV20-1 | SAQPGGGKTEAF
TRBJ2-4 | TRBV12-3/TRBV12-4 | ASSLQPKNIQY
TRBJ2-7 | TRBV29-1 | SVGAGYEQY
TRBJ2-7 | TRBV2 | ASSDLLADQRYEQY
TRBJ1-2 | TRBV28 | AYRQGADGYT
TRBJ2-7 | TRBV2 | ASSRGSGRPEQY